This T cell receptor (beta chain) emerged from a study of blood T cell repertoires in COVID-19. Study-level information: The origin of the acute and convalescent COVID-19 samples was the United States, Italy and Spain. The analysed material was cDNA or gDNA that came from T cells, B-cell-depleted T cells, or PBMCs.

Source study methods: Amplification with reference gene primers provided the estimates of nucleated cell counts. TCRdb's table, derived via immunoSEQ multiplex PCR, lists solely in-frame clones and lacks some. From that table come the V and J calls and clone size; the DNA was used to work out D and trimming. The sample has about 98,000 clones, 82% seen once. The germline V gene has CDR1 SGHAT and CDR2 FQNNGV. The CDR3 contains 15 residues. After removal of 1 base from V and 4 bases from J, the junction contained 4 bases not matched to a gene. The chain links TRBV11-2 to TRBJ1-1, with 9 bases matching TRBD1. The clonotype comes from a man aged 65-85 years with active or convalescent COVID-19. Sequenced sample: peripheral blood. CDR3 sequence (DNA): TGTGCCAGCAGCTTAGTCGACAGGGGGTTCACTGAAGCTTTCTTT. Amino acid sequence: CASSLVDRGFTEAFF.